These T cell receptor beta chains were read from a single sample in a study of shared clonotypes between healthy human individuals. Assay used: immunoSEQ multiplex PCR; TCRdb lists only in-frame clones, some missing. Altogether 170,000 or so clones are present, 65% to 80% being singletons, with the ten largest covering about 9.4%. Sequencing input: memory CD4+ T cells sorted from blood. These receptors came from a man younger than 40 in good health. The CDR3 runs from the conserved cysteine through the conserved F or W. The order of the fields is D gene, clone size, V gene, J gene, CDR3 protein, CDR3 DNA. A D gene is named only where the DNA matches it firmly. Size is stated for part of the rows, as once, few or many counts, or as a class when the clone is expanded.

d_gene: TRBD2
abundance: -
v_gene: TRBV14
j_gene: TRBJ2-3
CDR3aa: CASKPLGAREWTDTQYF
CDR3nt: TGTGCCAGCAAACCTCTAGGGGCGCGGGAGTGGACAGATACGCAGTATTTT

d_gene: -
abundance: -
v_gene: TRBV25-1
j_gene: TRBJ2-1
CDR3aa: CASSSGTSKSYNEQFF
CDR3nt: TGTGCCAGCAGTTCCGGGACCTCTAAGTCCTACAATGAGCAGTTCTTC

d_gene: TRBD2
abundance: few
v_gene: TRBV5-1
j_gene: TRBJ2-1
CDR3aa: CASGRAGDAGDEQFF
CDR3nt: TGCGCCAGCGGTAGGGCGGGAGATGCAGGAGATGAGCAGTTCTTC

d_gene: -
abundance: -
v_gene: TRBV5-4
j_gene: TRBJ1-1
CDR3aa: CASSLPGGSEAFF
CDR3nt: TGTGCCAGCAGCTTGCCCGGGGGCTCTGAAGCTTTCTTT

d_gene: TRBD2
abundance: few
v_gene: TRBV27
j_gene: TRBJ2-5
CDR3aa: CASSLGLAGRQETQYF
CDR3nt: TGTGCCAGCAGTTTAGGACTAGCGGGTAGACAAGAGACCCAGTACTTC

d_gene: TRBD1
abundance: -
v_gene: TRBV5-1
j_gene: TRBJ2-5
CDR3aa: CASSFHNPDRGETQYF
CDR3nt: TGCGCCAGCAGCTTCCACAACCCTGACAGGGGCGAGACCCAGTACTTC

d_gene: TRBD2
abundance: -
v_gene: TRBV5-1
j_gene: TRBJ2-3
CDR3aa: CASRIFPASGNSDTQYF
CDR3nt: TGCGCCAGCCGTATTTTTCCGGCCAGCGGGAACTCAGATACGCAGTATTTT

d_gene: -
abundance: few
v_gene: TRBV28
j_gene: TRBJ2-3
CDR3aa: CASSLPGALAQYF
CDR3nt: TGTGCCAGCAGTTTGCCCGGGGCGCTAGCGCAGTATTTT

d_gene: TRBD1
abundance: -
v_gene: TRBV6-5
j_gene: TRBJ2-3
CDR3aa: CARPGGEGTDTQYF
CDR3nt: TGTGCCAGACCAGGGGGAGAGGGCACAGATACGCAGTATTTT

d_gene: TRBD2
abundance: few
v_gene: TRBV7-9
j_gene: TRBJ2-1
CDR3aa: CASRGGTSGMIEQFF
CDR3nt: TGTGCCAGCAGGGGCGGGACTAGCGGGATGATTGAGCAGTTCTTC

d_gene: -
abundance: few
v_gene: TRBV5-4
j_gene: TRBJ2-7
CDR3aa: CASSLAGTSYEQYF
CDR3nt: TGTGCCAGCAGCTTGGCCGGAACCTCCTACGAGCAGTACTTC

d_gene: TRBD1
abundance: -
v_gene: TRBV2
j_gene: TRBJ1-4
CDR3aa: CASSESWGTAHEKLFF
CDR3nt: TGTGCCAGCAGTGAAAGTTGGGGGACAGCTCATGAAAAACTGTTTTTT

d_gene: -
abundance: -
v_gene: TRBV5-1
j_gene: TRBJ2-2
CDR3aa: CASSLLPGTNTGELFF
CDR3nt: TGCGCCAGCAGCCTATTACCCGGTACTAACACCGGGGAGCTGTTTTTT

d_gene: -
abundance: -
v_gene: TRBV11-3
j_gene: TRBJ2-1
CDR3aa: CASSRQDSGQFF
CDR3nt: TGTGCCAGCAGCCGTCAGGACAGCGGGCAGTTCTTC

d_gene: TRBD2
abundance: -
v_gene: TRBV4-3
j_gene: TRBJ2-3
CDR3aa: CASSQTGGGTDTQYF
CDR3nt: TGCGCCAGCAGCCAAACGGGGGGAGGGACAGATACGCAGTATTTT

d_gene: TRBD1
abundance: -
v_gene: TRBV15
j_gene: TRBJ1-1
CDR3aa: CATSRDRRDSEAFF
CDR3nt: TGTGCCACCAGCAGAGATCGCCGGGACAGTGAAGCTTTCTTT

d_gene: -
abundance: -
v_gene: TRBV18
j_gene: TRBJ1-2
CDR3aa: CASSPSGGRLSSNGYTF
CDR3nt: TGTGCCAGCTCACCATCTGGGGGGCGCTTATCATCTAATGGCTACACCTTC

d_gene: -
abundance: -
v_gene: TRBV29-1
j_gene: TRBJ2-1
CDR3aa: CSVELGQQFF
CDR3nt: TGCAGCGTTGAATTAGGGCAGCAGTTCTTC

d_gene: -
abundance: -
v_gene: TRBV29-1
j_gene: TRBJ2-3
CDR3aa: CSVAGLFTDTQYF
CDR3nt: TGCAGCGTTGCCGGACTCTTCACAGATACGCAGTATTTT

d_gene: -
abundance: -
v_gene: TRBV5-4
j_gene: TRBJ2-5
CDR3aa: CASSLISEQETQYF
CDR3nt: TGTGCCAGCAGCTTGATTAGCGAACAAGAGACCCAGTACTTC

d_gene: -
abundance: -
v_gene: TRBV30
j_gene: TRBJ1-4
CDR3aa: CAWSGWGHGRNEKLFF
CDR3nt: TGTGCCTGGAGTGGCTGGGGGCACGGGAGGAATGAAAAACTGTTTTTT

d_gene: TRBD1
abundance: -
v_gene: TRBV11-3
j_gene: TRBJ2-7
CDR3aa: CASSLDGTGDYEQYF
CDR3nt: TGTGCCAGCAGCTTAGACGGGACAGGGGACTACGAGCAGTACTTC

d_gene: -
abundance: -
v_gene: TRBV6-6
j_gene: TRBJ2-2
CDR3aa: CASSYVITGELFF
CDR3nt: TGTGCCAGCAGTTACGTGATTACCGGGGAGCTGTTTTTT

d_gene: -
abundance: many
v_gene: TRBV5-4
j_gene: TRBJ1-2
CDR3aa: CASSPGGRDTNYGYTF
CDR3nt: TGTGCCAGCAGCCCGGGAGGCAGAGATACTAACTATGGCTACACCTTC

d_gene: -
abundance: few
v_gene: TRBV7-3
j_gene: TRBJ1-1
CDR3aa: CASSLGQANTEAFF
CDR3nt: TGTGCCAGCAGCTTGGGACAAGCGAACACTGAAGCTTTCTTT